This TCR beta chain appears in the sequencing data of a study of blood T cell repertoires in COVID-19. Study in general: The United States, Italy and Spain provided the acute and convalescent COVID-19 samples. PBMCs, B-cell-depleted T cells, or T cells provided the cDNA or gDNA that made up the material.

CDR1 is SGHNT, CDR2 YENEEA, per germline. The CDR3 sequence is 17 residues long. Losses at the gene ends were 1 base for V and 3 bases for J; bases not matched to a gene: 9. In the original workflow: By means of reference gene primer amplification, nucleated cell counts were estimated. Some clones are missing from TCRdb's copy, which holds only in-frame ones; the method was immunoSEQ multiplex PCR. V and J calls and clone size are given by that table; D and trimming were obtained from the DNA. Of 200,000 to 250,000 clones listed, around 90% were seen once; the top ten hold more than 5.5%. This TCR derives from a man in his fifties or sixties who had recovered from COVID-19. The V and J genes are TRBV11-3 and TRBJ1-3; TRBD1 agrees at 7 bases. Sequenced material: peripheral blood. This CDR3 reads CASSLGGTGERGNTIYF. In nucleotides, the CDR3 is TGTGCCAGCAGCTTAGGAGGAACAGGGGAGCGTGGAAACACCATATATTTT.